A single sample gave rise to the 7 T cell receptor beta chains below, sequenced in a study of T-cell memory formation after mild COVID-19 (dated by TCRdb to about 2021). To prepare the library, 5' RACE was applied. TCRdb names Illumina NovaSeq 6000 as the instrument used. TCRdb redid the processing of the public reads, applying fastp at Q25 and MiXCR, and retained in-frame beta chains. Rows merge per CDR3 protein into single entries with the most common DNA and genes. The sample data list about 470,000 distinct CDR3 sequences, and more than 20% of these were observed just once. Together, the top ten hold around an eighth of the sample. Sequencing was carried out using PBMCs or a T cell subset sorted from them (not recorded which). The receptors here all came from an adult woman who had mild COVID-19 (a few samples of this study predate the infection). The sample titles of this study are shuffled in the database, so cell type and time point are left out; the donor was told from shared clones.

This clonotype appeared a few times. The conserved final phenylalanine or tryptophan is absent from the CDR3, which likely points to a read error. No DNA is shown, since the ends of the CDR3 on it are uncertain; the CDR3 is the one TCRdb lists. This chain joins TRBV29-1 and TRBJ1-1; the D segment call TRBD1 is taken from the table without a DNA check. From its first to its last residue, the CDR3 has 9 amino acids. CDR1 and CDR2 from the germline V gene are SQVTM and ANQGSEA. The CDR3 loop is CSVDTSYPA.

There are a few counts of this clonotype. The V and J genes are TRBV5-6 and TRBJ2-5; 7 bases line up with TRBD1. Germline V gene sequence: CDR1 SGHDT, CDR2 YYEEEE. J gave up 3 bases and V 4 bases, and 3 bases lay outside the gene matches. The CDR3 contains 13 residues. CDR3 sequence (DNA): TGTGCCAGCAGCGGGGGACAGAAAGAGACCCAGTACTTC. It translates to CASSGGQKETQYF.

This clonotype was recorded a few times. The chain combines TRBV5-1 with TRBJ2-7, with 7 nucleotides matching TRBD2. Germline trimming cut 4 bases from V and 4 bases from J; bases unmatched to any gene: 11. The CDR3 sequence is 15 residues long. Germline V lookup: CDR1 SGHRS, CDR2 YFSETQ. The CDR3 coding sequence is TGCGCCAGCAGCCGCCGGGCGGGAGAATCGTACGAGCAGTACTTC. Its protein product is CASSRRAGESYEQYF.

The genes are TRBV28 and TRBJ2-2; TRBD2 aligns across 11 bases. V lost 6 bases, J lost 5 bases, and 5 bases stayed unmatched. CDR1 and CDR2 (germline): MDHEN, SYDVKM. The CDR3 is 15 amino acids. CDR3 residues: CASRWVAGGTGELFF. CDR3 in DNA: TGTGCCAGCAGATGGGTAGCGGGAGGGACCGGGGAGCTGTTTTTT.

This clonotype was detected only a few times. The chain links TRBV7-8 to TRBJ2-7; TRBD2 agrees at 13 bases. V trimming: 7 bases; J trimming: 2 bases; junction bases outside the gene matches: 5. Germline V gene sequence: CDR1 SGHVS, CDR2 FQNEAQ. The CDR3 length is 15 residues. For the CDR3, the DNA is TGTGCCAGCACCGAGGGACTAGCGGGAACCTACGAGCAGTACTTC. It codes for CASTEGLAGTYEQYF.

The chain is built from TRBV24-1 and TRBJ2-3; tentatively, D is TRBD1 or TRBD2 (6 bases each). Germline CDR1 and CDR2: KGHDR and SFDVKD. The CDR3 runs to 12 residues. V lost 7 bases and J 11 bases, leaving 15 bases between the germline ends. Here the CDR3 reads CATSLGGLWQYF. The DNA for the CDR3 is TGTGCCACCAGCCTGGGGGGCCTATGGCAGTATTTT.

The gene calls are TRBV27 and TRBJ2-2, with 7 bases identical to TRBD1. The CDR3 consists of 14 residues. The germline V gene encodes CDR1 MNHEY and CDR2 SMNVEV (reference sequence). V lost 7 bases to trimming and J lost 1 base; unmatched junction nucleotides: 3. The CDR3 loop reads CASNYRGNTGELFF. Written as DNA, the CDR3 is TGTGCCAGCAATTACAGGGGGAACACCGGGGAGCTGTTTTTT.